A single sample gave rise to the 13 T cell receptor beta chains below, sequenced in a study of identifying expanded T cells in peripheral blood. Some clones are missing from TCRdb's copy, which holds only in-frame ones; the method was immunoSEQ multiplex PCR. The data show 120,000 or so clones, approximately 88% seen once. The sample taken for sequencing was blood. These receptors were taken from a person aged 18-69 years in good health.

CDR3 amino acids: CASLLTGTRTDTQYF. CDR3 coding DNA: TGTGCCAGCTTATTAACCGGGACTAGGACAGATACGCAGTATTTT. This chain uses TRBV7-2 with TRBJ2-3; 8 nucleotides align to TRBD2. The V and J ends lost 8 bases and 3 bases, in that order; junction bases with no gene match: 10. The CDR3 is 15 residues long. The germline V gene encodes CDR1 SGHTA and CDR2 FQGNSA.

This clone was seen a single time. The chain uses TRBV7-2 and TRBJ1-1; weak D call: TRBD1 (6 bases). Germline CDR1 reads SGHTA; CDR2 reads FQGNSA. This CDR3 comprises 15 residues. Trimming pared 3 bases from V and 2 bases from J, leaving 13 bases between. In DNA form, the CDR3 reads TGTGCCAGCAGCTTTTCAGGGACAAGTAACACTGAAGCTTTCTTT. Translation gives CASSFSGTSNTEAFF.

The chain combines TRBV5-6 with TRBJ1-2; 7 bases match TRBD1. Germline assignment: CDR1 SGHDT and CDR2 YYEEEE. The CDR3 contains 18 residues. J was trimmed by 5 bases and V by 5 bases; bases with no gene match: 21. The CDR3, as DNA: TGTGCCAGCAGGCCCGGACCTATACGGACAGGCGTACGTTATGGCTACACCTTC. This sequence encodes CASRPGPIRTGVRYGYTF.

The V and J genes are TRBV29-1 and TRBJ2-3, with D possibly TRBD2 on 6 matching bases. CDR1 is SQVTM and CDR2 is ANQGSEA in the germline V gene. Trimming cost V 2 bases and J 5 bases, with 8 bases left between them. The CDR3 is made up of 12 amino acids. DNA of the CDR3: TGCAGCGTTGAACTGGGAGGAGATACGCAGTATTTT. Protein: CSVELGGDTQYF.

V usage is TRBV6-6 and J usage is TRBJ1-2; perhaps TRBD1 as D (6 bases). V was pared by 0 bases and J by 7 bases, with 9 bases between. The germline gives CDR1 MNHNY, CDR2 SVGAGI (reference sequence). The CDR3 is 13 residues long. CDR3 region: CASSYSIQGGYTF. The CDR3 DNA reads as TGTGCCAGCAGTTACTCGATACAGGGTGGCTACACCTTC.

The gene calls are TRBV9 and TRBJ2-7; 7 bases fit TRBD1. Germline CDR1 and CDR2: SGDLS and YYNGEE. The CDR3 is made up of 16 amino acids. With 3 bases clipped from V and 0 bases from J, the junction kept 9 bases outside the gene matches. The CDR3 region is CASSDRQGSFSYEQYF. The CDR3 DNA reads TGTGCCAGCAGCGACCGACAGGGTTCCTTCTCCTACGAGCAGTACTTC.

The chain is built from TRBV5-6 and TRBJ2-7; TRBD2 might be the D (5 bases). This CDR3 has 13 residues. The germline V gene encodes CDR1 SGHDT and CDR2 YYEEEE. V lost 4 bases to trimming and J lost 3 bases, with 11 bases between them. CDR3: CASSRIEGYEQYF. DNA of the CDR3: TGTGCCAGCAGCCGTATAGAGGGCTACGAGCAGTACTTC.

This sequence joins TRBV7-9 and TRBJ2-5, with D perhaps being TRBD1 or TRBD2 (5 bases each). The CDR3 runs 16 residues. Trimming removed 4 bases from V and 1 base from J, with 16 bases in between. Germline CDR1 SEHNR, CDR2 FQNEAQ (reference sequence). The CDR3 DNA follows: TGTGCCAGCAGCTCTCCCCCCTTTGGGGGCCAAGAGACCCAGTACTTC. Its translation: CASSSPPFGGQETQYF.

The chain uses TRBV6-1 and TRBJ1-1, with no clear D. CDR3 size: 15 residues. Trimming cost V 3 bases and J 1 base, with 12 bases left between them. CDR1 is MNHNS, CDR2 SASEGT, per germline. CDR3 loop: CASSEIRAGNTEAFF. CDR3 nucleotide sequence: TGTGCCAGCAGTGAGATTAGAGCGGGGAACACTGAAGCTTTCTTT.

CDR3 residues: CASSMGQANSPLHF. The CDR3 DNA is TGTGCCAGTAGTATGGGACAGGCCAATTCACCCCTCCACTTT. This rearrangement joins TRBV19 to TRBJ1-6; 8 positions match TRBD1. Germline V CDR1 and CDR2: LNHDA, SQIVND (reference sequence). The CDR3 runs 14 residues. J lost 7 bases, V lost 3 bases, and 2 bases had no gene match. The variable domain in full, completed from reference TRBV19 and TRBJ1-6, reads DGGITQSPKYLFRKEGQNVTLSCEQNLNHDAMYWYRQDPGQGLRLIYYSQIVNDFQKGDIAEGYSVSREKKESFPLTVTSAQKNPTAFYLCASSMGQANSPLHFGNGTRLTVT.

The genes are TRBV5-3 and TRBJ2-1; tentative D call: TRBD1 (6 bases). TRBV5-3 is an ORF, and what it does is uncertain. The CDR3 totals 19 residues. V lost 0 bases and J 0 bases, leaving 19 bases between the germline ends. The DNA for the CDR3 is TGTGCCAGAAGCTTGGGAGGGACAAAAATATACTACTCCTACAATGAGCAGTTCTTC. The encoded protein is CARSLGGTKIYYSYNEQFF.

The chain employs TRBV5-1 and TRBJ1-1; tentatively, D is TRBD1 (5 bases). V shed 4 bases and J shed 0 bases, with 13 bases lying between them. Germline CDR1 and CDR2: SGHRS and YFSETQ. The CDR3 has 15 residues. CDR3 sequence reads: CASSPAGYVNTEAFF. In DNA form, the CDR3 reads TGCGCCAGCAGCCCGGCAGGGTACGTGAACACTGAAGCTTTCTTT.

In its sample, this clone was seen a few times. V usage is TRBV2 and J usage is TRBJ1-5; D remains unclear. Trimming cost V 0 bases and J 15 bases, with 15 bases left between them. CDR3 length equals 13 residues. The germline CDR1 and CDR2 sequences are SNHLY and FYNNEI. The CDR3 coding sequence is TGTGCCAGCAGTGAAGCGCCTACGGGGTGGCGGCATTTT. Protein: CASSEAPTGWRHF.